The 10 T cell receptor beta chains reported below all come from one sample, sequenced in a study of cytomegalovirus exposure and HLA in healthy donors. PCR involved 60 Vbeta and 13 Jbeta primers. The protocol was immunoSEQ multiplex PCR, while the TCRdb copy is restricted to in-frame clones and leaves out a portion. The table records about 190,000 clones, around 75% of them present only once. Sequencing input: PBMCs. The receptors here all came from a woman aged 25 to 39 in good health and CMV-seropositive.

The chain has TRBV27 and TRBJ2-7, with D hard to call. Germline CDR1 and CDR2: MNHEY and SMNVEV (reference sequence). V was pared by 7 bases and J by 2 bases, with 15 bases between. The CDR3 is made up of 14 amino acids. This CDR3 reads CASKSALPPYEQYF. The CDR3 bases are TGTGCCAGCAAGAGCGCACTACCCCCCTACGAGCAGTACTTC.

This chain links TRBV7-9 with TRBJ1-5; 9 nucleotides align to TRBD1. The V and J ends lost 5 bases and 6 bases, in that order; junction bases with no gene match: 8. Germline V gene data show CDR1 as SEHNR and CDR2 as FQNEAQ (reference sequence). This CDR3 is 15 amino acids long. CDR3 DNA: TGTGCCAGCAGCGAACAGGGGGCCGGGGGTCAGCCCCAGCATTTT. This codes for CASSEQGAGGQPQHF.

The rearrangement uses TRBV10-3 and TRBJ2-2; TRBD1 agrees at 9 bases. The germline CDR1 and CDR2 sequences are ENHRY and SYGVKD. V dropped 6 bases and J dropped 0; count of bases not matched to a gene: 2. The CDR3 contains 15 residues. The CDR3 coding sequence is TGTGCCATCAGGGGGGACAGGGCGAACACCGGGGAGCTGTTTTTT. Translating gives CAIRGDRANTGELFF.

V gene TRBV19 combines with J gene TRBJ2-1; 9 positions agree with TRBD2. This CDR3 is 16 amino acids long. Germline V lookup: CDR1 LNHDA, CDR2 SQIVND (reference sequence). After removal of 1 base from V and 9 bases from J, the junction contained 10 bases not matched to a gene. This CDR3 reads CASSIGGAGAGGEQFF. The CDR3 region has the DNA TGTGCCAGTAGTATAGGGGGAGCGGGAGCGGGGGGTGAGCAGTTCTTC.

The V call is TRBV28, the J call TRBJ1-2; TRBD1 matches at 7 bases. This CDR3 is 15 amino acids long. J lost 8 bases, V lost 6 bases, and 15 bases had no gene match. Germline-derived CDR1 and CDR2 are MDHEN and SYDVKM. CDR3 in DNA: TGTGCCAGCAGGACCGGGACAGAGATTTTCCGGGGCTACACCTTC. Protein: CASRTGTEIFRGYTF.

The CDR3 loop reads CASSEQESLGAFF. CDR3 bases: TGTGCCAGCAGCGAACAGGAAAGCCTTGGGGCTTTCTTT. The J gene is TRBJ1-1, the V gene TRBV9, with D tentatively TRBD1 (5 bases). The CDR3 totals 13 residues. V gave up 3 bases and J gave up 11 bases, with 17 bases separating them. The V gene's germline CDR1 is SGDLS and CDR2 YYNGEE.

V is TRBV28 and J is TRBJ2-1, with a weak D call TRBD2 (5 bases). Looked up from germline, CDR1 is MDHEN and CDR2 is SYDVKM. V shed 3 bases and J shed 6 bases, with 12 bases lying between them. There are 14 residues in the CDR3. CDR3 in amino acids: CASSFLPEGNEQFF. CDR3 coding DNA: TGTGCCAGCAGTTTCTTACCTGAGGGCAATGAGCAGTTCTTC.

Written as DNA, the CDR3 is TGTGCCAGCAGTTTCCGACCCGGGACTAGCGGGAGCCACGAGCAGTACTTC. Its protein is CASSFRPGTSGSHEQYF. This chain links TRBV27 with TRBJ2-7; 14 positions agree with TRBD2. The trim removed 3 bases at V and 5 bases at J, leaving 9 bases unmatched. The CDR3 is made up of 17 amino acids. Germline-derived CDR1 and CDR2 are MNHEY and SMNVEV (reference sequence).

The J gene is TRBJ1-6, the V gene TRBV6-9; D is unresolved. The V end lost 7 bases, the J end lost 2 bases, and 6 bases lay between the germline ends. The length of the CDR3 is 13 residues. From germline, CDR1 is MNHGY and CDR2 SVAAGI. The DNA for the CDR3 is TGTGCCAGCATCCCAACCTATAATTCACCCCTCCACTTT. Protein sequence: CASIPTYNSPLHF.

This clone was found a few times. The genes are TRBV7-9 and TRBJ1-2; the D is unclear. Germline CDR1 is SEHNR and CDR2 is FQNEAQ (reference sequence). V was shortened by 3 bases and J by 8 bases, with 22 bases between the two germline ends. The CDR3 runs 16 residues. CDR3 in amino acids: CASSFPNPGFGWGYTF. The CDR3 DNA is TGTGCCAGCAGCTTCCCCAACCCGGGGTTCGGATGGGGCTACACCTTC. Based on the CDR3 plus reference TRBV7-9 and TRBJ1-2, the full variable domain is DTGVSQNPRHKITKRGQNVTFRCDPISEHNRLYWYRQTLGQGPEFLTYFQNEAQLEKSRLLSDRFSAERPKGSFSTLEIQRTEQGDSAMYLCASSFPNPGFGWGYTFGSGTRLTVV.